This record looks at one TCR beta chain sequence and its context. The antigen is undetermined. This entry belongs to a study of T cell responses to AZD1222 COVID-19 vaccine. Regarding the study as a whole: Samples come after the peak T cell response, not at day 14. Clonal diversity was possibly underestimated, and the donors were mostly white British, with more females. Among those given AZD1222, only six were seropositive at baseline. Spike-specific TCRs gained breadth and depth after people received two AZD1222 doses.

Produced via immunoSEQ multiplex PCR; TCRdb's table is partial and in-frame only. The sample holds roughly 62,000 clones, approximately 83% seen once. V shed 5 bases and J 0 bases; nucleotides not matched to a gene: 7. In germline, CDR1 is LNHDA, CDR2 SQIVND (reference sequence). The CDR3 length is 17 residues. This TCR was recovered from an adult in good health. J is TRBJ1-5 and V is TRBV19, with 10 bases identical to TRBD1. The source was peripheral blood, collected on day 0 of AZD1222 vaccination. CDR3 nucleotide sequence: TGTGCCAGTAGTCCCGGGACAGGGGACAATAGCAATCAGCCCCAGCATTTT. Translated: CASSPGTGDNSNQPQHF.